Listed below are T cell receptor beta chains from one sample, sequenced in a study of radiotherapy plus CTLA-4 blockade in lung cancer. Profiled with immunoSEQ multiplex PCR; TCRdb holds only in-frame clones, not every one. The sample consists of 55,000 to 80,000 clones, around three quarters of them appearing once. The material sequenced was peripheral blood, taken from a patient treated with radiotherapy plus ipilimumab. Every receptor here comes from a human donor with non-small cell lung cancer who had a complete response to radiotherapy plus ipilimumab. The CDR3 runs from the conserved cysteine through the conserved F or W. Fields, in order: V gene, D gene, clone size, J gene, CDR3 DNA, CDR3 protein. D genes are given only for firm matches. Some rows have no size entry. The others give once, few or many, or a class for an expanded clone.

TRBV19	TRBD1	NA	TRBJ2-5	TGTGCCAGTAGTGGAGACAGGGGGAGTCGTTCGGAGACCCAGTACTTC	CASSGDRGSRSETQYF
TRBV2	NA	NA	TRBJ1-5	TGTGCCAGCAGCAGGTATAGCAATCAGCCCCAGCATTTT	CASSRYSNQPQHF
TRBV21-1	NA	NA	TRBJ1-5	TGTGCCAGCAACTGGGTGGAAGAGTTCAATCAGCCCCAGCATTTT	CASNWVEEFNQPQHF
TRBV4-3	NA	NA	TRBJ2-1	TGCGCCAGCAGCCAAGTCCCCCCGGGGGTGAAGAATGAGCAGTTCTTC	CASSQVPPGVKNEQFF
TRBV29-1	TRBD2	NA	TRBJ2-1	TGCAGCGTTGGCCCGAGCGGGAGTTACAATGAGCAGTTCTTC	CSVGPSGSYNEQFF
TRBV19	NA	NA	TRBJ1-2	TGTGCCAGTAGGAAAACTGCTGGCAAAAGTAACTATGGCTACACCTTC	CASRKTAGKSNYGYTF
TRBV5-1	NA	NA	TRBJ2-5	TGCGCCAGCAGCTTGGGGAACAGAGGCCGAGGAGAGACCCAGTACTTC	CASSLGNRGRGETQYF
TRBV29-1	TRBD1	NA	TRBJ1-2	TGCAGCGTTGTGGGACAGGGAAAGTCGAGTGGCTACACCTTC	CSVVGQGKSSGYTF
TRBV7-6	TRBD2	NA	TRBJ2-1	TGTGCCAGCAGCCGTGGACTAGCGGGTTGGGGCAATGAGCAGTTCTTC	CASSRGLAGWGNEQFF
TRBV6-4	NA	NA	TRBJ2-3	TGTGCCAGCAGTGCGGGAGATACGCAGTATTTT	CASSAGDTQYF
TRBV6-1	NA	NA	TRBJ2-7	TGTGCCAGCAGTACGCCCGGGACGGGTACCTACGAGCAGTACTTC	CASSTPGTGTYEQYF
TRBV28	NA	few	TRBJ1-5	TGTGCCAGCAGACCCCTCCGGGAAAACAATCAGCCCCAGCATTTT	CASRPLRENNQPQHF
TRBV6-4	NA	NA	TRBJ1-2	TGTGCCAGCAGTGACGGCGGCCAGACTAACTATGGCTACACCTTC	CASSDGGQTNYGYTF
TRBV9	NA	NA	TRBJ1-1	TGTGCCAGCAGCGTAGGGGGACTTATGAACACTGAAGCTTTCTTT	CASSVGGLMNTEAFF
TRBV15	NA	NA	TRBJ1-1	TGTGCCACCAGCAGCCCCCGGGGCGGAATATCACTGAACACTGAAGCTTTCTTT	CATSSPRGGISLNTEAFF
TRBV13	NA	once	TRBJ1-1	TGTGCCAGCAGCCGATACAGGGAACTGGTGAACACTGAAGCTTTCTTT	CASSRYRELVNTEAFF
TRBV6-1	TRBD1	NA	TRBJ2-4	TGTGCCAGCAGTGAAGTAGTGGACAGGGTCTTATTAGCCAAAAACATTCAGTACTTC	CASSEVVDRVLLAKNIQYF
TRBV18	NA	NA	TRBJ1-4	TGTGCCAGCTCACCACTCACCGTAAATGAAAAACTGTTTTTT	CASSPLTVNEKLFF
TRBV29-1	TRBD1	NA	TRBJ2-2	TGCAGCGTTGGCTGGGCAGGGGGCTCCGGGGAGCTGTTTTTT	CSVGWAGGSGELFF
TRBV30	TRBD2	NA	TRBJ2-1	TGTGCCTGGAGTTACGGACTAGCGGGCGTGGAGCAGTTCTTC	CAWSYGLAGVEQFF
TRBV20-1	NA	NA	TRBJ2-1	TGCAGTGTAGCGGATTACAATGAGCAGTTCTTC	CSVADYNEQFF
TRBV30	NA	NA	TRBJ1-6	TGTGCCTGGACTCCGACAGGATTCTCCTATAATTCACCCCTCCACTTT	CAWTPTGFSYNSPLHF